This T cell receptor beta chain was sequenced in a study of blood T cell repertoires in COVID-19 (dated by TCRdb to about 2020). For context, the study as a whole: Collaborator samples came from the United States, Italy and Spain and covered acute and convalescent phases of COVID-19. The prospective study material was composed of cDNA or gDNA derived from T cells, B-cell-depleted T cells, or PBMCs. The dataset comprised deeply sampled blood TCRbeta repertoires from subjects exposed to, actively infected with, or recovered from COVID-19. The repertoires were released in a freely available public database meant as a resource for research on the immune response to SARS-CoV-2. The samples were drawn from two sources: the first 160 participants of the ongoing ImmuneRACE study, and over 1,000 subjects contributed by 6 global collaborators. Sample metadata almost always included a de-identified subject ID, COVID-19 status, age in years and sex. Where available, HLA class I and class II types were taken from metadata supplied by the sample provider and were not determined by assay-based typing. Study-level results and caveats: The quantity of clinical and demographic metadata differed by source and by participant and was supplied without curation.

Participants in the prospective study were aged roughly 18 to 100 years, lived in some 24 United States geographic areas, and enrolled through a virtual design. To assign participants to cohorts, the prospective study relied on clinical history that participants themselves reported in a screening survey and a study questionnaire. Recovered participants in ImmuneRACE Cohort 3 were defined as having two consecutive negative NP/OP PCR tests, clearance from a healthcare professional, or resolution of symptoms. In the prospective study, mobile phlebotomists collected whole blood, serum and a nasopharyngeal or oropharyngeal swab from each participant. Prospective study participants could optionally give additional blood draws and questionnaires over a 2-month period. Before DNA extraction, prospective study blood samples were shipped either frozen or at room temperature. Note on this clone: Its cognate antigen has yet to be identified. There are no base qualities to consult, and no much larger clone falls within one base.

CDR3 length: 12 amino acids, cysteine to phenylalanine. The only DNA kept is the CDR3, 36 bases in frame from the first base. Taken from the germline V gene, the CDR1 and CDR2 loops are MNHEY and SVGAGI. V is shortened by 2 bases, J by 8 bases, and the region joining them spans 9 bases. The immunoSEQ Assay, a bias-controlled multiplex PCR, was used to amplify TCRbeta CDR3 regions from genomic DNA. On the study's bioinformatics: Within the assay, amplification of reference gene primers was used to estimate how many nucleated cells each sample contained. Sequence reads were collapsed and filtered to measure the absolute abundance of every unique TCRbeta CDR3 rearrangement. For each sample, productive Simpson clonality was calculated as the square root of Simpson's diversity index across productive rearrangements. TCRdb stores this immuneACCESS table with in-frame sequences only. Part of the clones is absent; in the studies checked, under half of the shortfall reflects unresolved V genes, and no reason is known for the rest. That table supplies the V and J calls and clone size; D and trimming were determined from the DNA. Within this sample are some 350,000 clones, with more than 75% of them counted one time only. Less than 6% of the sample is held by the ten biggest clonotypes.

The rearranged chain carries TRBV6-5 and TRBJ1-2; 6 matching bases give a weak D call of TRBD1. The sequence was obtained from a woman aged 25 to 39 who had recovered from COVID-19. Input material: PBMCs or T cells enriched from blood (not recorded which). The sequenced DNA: TGTGCCAGCAGTTACAGGACAGAAGGCTACACCTTC. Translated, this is CASSYRTEGYTF.